This TCR beta chain came from a study of cytomegalovirus exposure and HLA in healthy donors (dated by TCRdb to 2016 to 2017). Turning to the overall study: In an earlier analysis of roughly 500 of the donors, around 290 Gb of sequence data and 100 million or so unique TCR beta sequences from about 180 million T cells were reported. An early release that covered around 590 HLA-typed donors contained about 290 gigabases of sequencing data and tens of millions of unique TCR sequences. Donor age, sex, ethnicity and CMV serostatus were collected together with the repertoire data. To decide whether each TCR beta V gene segment behaved as functional or pseudogenic, an earlier analysis of 587 of the donors relied on high-throughput TCR beta sequencing. Genome-wide SNP genotypes for about three fifths of the roughly 670 donors were used in a later genetic analysis, which treated that subset as a discovery cohort. All discovery cohort repertoires had been generated on a single sequencing platform. Both class I and class II loci were covered by HLA typing, at four-digit resolution. The study aimed to test whether cataloging public T cell receptors could reveal signatures of past pathogen exposure. A separate validation cohort of 100 to 150 different subjects was used in addition to the roughly 700-subject first cohort. Because of strong linkage in the cohort, 5 or 6 DR-DQ haplotypes were treated as single units for association and clustering. Among 398 genotyped donors of the cohort, an average of roughly 240,000 unique TCR beta nucleotide sequences were sequenced per donor, 15% to 20% of them non-productive. The T cell repertoires of some 700 subjects were profiled by immunosequencing and related to cytomegalovirus serostatus. To study patterns of TCR occurrence, a later analysis re-analyzed previously published TCR beta repertoires from 600 to 750 donors and added high-resolution HLA genotyping. Among the approximately 400 genotyped donors, more than 70% belonged to the genetic ancestry cluster associated with self-reported Caucasian donors. Rather than drawing on any new phenotypic data, the later analysis identified candidate immune exposures from TCR beta sequences and the way those sequences occurred across donors. High-throughput TCR immunosequencing, statistical association of individual TCRs with disease status, and machine learning were combined to predict cytomegalovirus infection status. The number of typed donors differed by locus: about 620-630 for A, B, C, DRB1 and DQB1; 500 to 550 for DQA1; 606 for DPA1; and approximately 450 for DPB1.

From the cysteine up to the phenylalanine, the CDR3 has a length of 20 residues. The read is trimmed to its CDR3 DNA, 60 bases read in frame from base 1. Libraries came from the immunoSEQ multiplex PCR assay. A mixture of 60 forward primers for TCR Vbeta segments and 13 reverse primers for TCR Jbeta segments was used in the multiplex PCR. The CDR3 region of rearranged TCR beta genes was amplified from genomic DNA by a multiplex PCR assay. The Illumina HiSeq System was used to sequence the amplified TCR beta libraries as 87-base-pair reads. As for the authors' bioinformatics: In a later analysis, roughly 80 million unique TCR beta chains were counted across the roughly 610 repertoires, and roughly 10 million of these chains were shared by at least two donors. To remove PCR and sequencing errors, raw reads were error-corrected and collapsed into unique sequences using a nearest-neighbor algorithm that merged closely related sequences. To assign V, D and J gene segments, CDR3 sequences were aligned to IMGT reference sequences. For a sequence to be retained, a match of at least six nucleotides was required to both a V gene segment and a J gene segment. Rearrangements were classified as productive when the CDR3 lacked stop codons and remained in frame with V and J, and all other rearrangements were classified as non-productive. CDR3 was defined by IMGT convention, running from the second conserved V-encoded cysteine to the conserved J-encoded phenylalanine. The earlier analysis of 550 to 650 of the donors excluded any sequence lacking an unambiguous match to a single V gene segment. In an earlier analysis of 500 to 750 of the donors, V segments were called functional above 56.7% productive rearrangements and were called segregating when the between-donor standard deviation exceeded 5%. A statistical classification framework was developed to diagnose cytomegalovirus status using the catalog of TCR beta chain sequences. V and J gene assignment, in a later analysis, came from comparing TCR nucleotide sequences with IMGT/GENE-DB human TR gene sequences. In a later analysis, CDR3 sequences and most-parsimonious VDJ recombination scenarios were assigned using the TCRdist pipeline. A later analysis defined each TCR beta chain by its CDR3 amino acid sequence plus V-gene family, and excluded reads lacking a unique V-gene family. A later analysis removed several hundred highly shared, low-generation-probability nucleotide sequences to deal with suspected cross-contamination and a sequencing artifact. In a later analysis, a clonal expansion index was calculated for each public chain from normalized within-repertoire ranks of inferred template counts. In a later analysis, generation probabilities were computed with a VDJ recombination model fitted to out-of-frame rearrangements, and the resulting probabilities were checked against IGoR. A later analysis scored TCR-TCR, TCR-HLA and TCR-CMV co-occurrence with hypergeometric tests, applying a repertoire-size bias correction to TCR pairs. To estimate false discovery rates, a later analysis permuted the HLA or CMV assignments 20 times. In a later analysis, co-occurring TCRs were grouped using DBSCAN, with TCRdist sequence similarity added in when clustering inside HLA-allele-positive subsets. Co-occurrence clustering excluded repertoires with fewer than 30,000 or more than 120,000 public chains, plus five with anomalous nucleotide sharing. TCRdb carries this immuneACCESS record with in-frame sequences only. Its versions omit some clonotypes, under half of them owing to an unresolved V gene in the studies checked, with the rest unexplained. That table gives V, J and clone size, and the DNA gave D and trimming. The sample table records about 81,000 clones; 75% to 90% of these occur just once. Roughly 2.3% of the sample is in the top ten clones.

General conclusions and limits of the study: In a later analysis, around 15,000 TCR beta sequences were associated with specific HLA alleles at a false discovery rate of 0.05. A later analysis found that HLA-associated TCR beta chains were more clonally expanded and had lower generation probabilities than equally common non-associated chains. Linkage disequilibrium might explain the correlated functional status among segregating V segments, but an unknown experimental factor could not be excluded. A cluster of highly shared sequence variants was judged likely to represent a technical artifact of the sequencing pipeline. Presence/absence analyses assumed roughly uniform sequencing depth across donors, an assumption that may not hold. Strong co-occurrence of HLA alleles, especially DR and DQ, made assigning TCR associations to individual alleles difficult. Cytomegalovirus status was reported to be diagnosed by the classifier with high specificity and sensitivity in both the original and validation cohorts. Most TCR sequences were observed very rarely across donors, whereas some public TCRs were present in many individuals. In vitro tests confirmed that three of the cytomegalovirus-associated TCR beta chains recognize cytomegalovirus antigens. An earlier analysis of approximately 600 of the donors showed that most TCR beta V segments appeared in productive rearrangements either about 87% or about 30% of the time, which broadly matched IMGT annotations. In a later genetic analysis, a missense DCLRE1C variant was associated with V-gene and J-gene trimming of TCR beta chains, and the association was replicated in an independent cohort. For the cohort, immune exposure information was limited to CMV serostatus. Because HLA typing was unavailable for some donors at each locus, only the typed subset was used in association tests. A further reported finding was that TCR beta sequences accurately predicted the HLA-A and HLA-B alleles for most subjects in the first cohort. Because counts were too low, 15 to 20 rarely observed V segments, including chromosome 9 orphons, were left out of the earlier analysis of 587 of the donors. Several of the top co-occurrence clusters appeared to be linked to parvovirus B19, influenza, CMV and Epstein-Barr virus, according to a later analysis. According to a later analysis, TCR association rates differed among HLA loci, with DRB1 alleles showing the most associated TCRs and HLA-C alleles showing the fewest. Some IMGT-functional V segments, including TRBV6-2 and TRBV6-3, could not be told apart with the 87-base-pair reads, so those segments were excluded. The cohort was sequenced for TCR beta chains only, and without alpha or paired-chain data the features that could be detected were limited. It was suggested by the authors that the approach could potentially be generalized to other disease states and immunological phenotypes. The study listed 150 to 200 TCR beta chains as associated with cytomegalovirus. A later genetic analysis reported fewer N-insertions in productive TCRs among donors in an Asian-associated ancestry cluster than the roughly 640-donor mean. Most CMV-associated TCR beta chains appeared to be HLA-restricted in a later analysis, and the HLA associations seemed to be driven largely by CMV exposure.

In total, approximately 700 healthy bone marrow donors made up the cohort. All cohort members were sampled while nominally healthy, although unrecorded immune exposures were likely present. The donor tested CMV seronegative and was one of the 352 seronegative cohort members. Each donor provided a peripheral blood sample, and peripheral blood mononuclear cells were used for TCR beta sequencing. Genomic DNA was extracted from the blood cell samples with the Qiagen DNeasy Blood Extraction Kit. A word on this clone: Its antigen target is currently unknown. Base-call qualities are not available, and no considerably larger clone is one nucleotide away.

In this chain, TRBV12-1 is recombined with TRBJ1-1; the D call of TRBD1 is as the table states it, not checked on the DNA. TRBV12-1 is tagged as a pseudogene. Sequenced sample: PBMCs. The receptor was isolated from a man younger than 35 in good health and CMV-seronegative. The sequenced DNA: TGTGCCAGCAGCTTTGCGAACAATCAGGGTTCCGAAAGCTGGAACACTGAAGCTTTCTTT. Its protein reads: CASSFANNQGSESWNTEAFF.